This TCR beta chain was observed in a study of cytomegalovirus exposure and HLA in healthy donors. For the study at large: Per a later analysis, the 550 to 850 first-cohort and 100 to 150 validation repertoires shared one platform.

Here immunoSEQ multiplex PCR was the method, and the copy in TCRdb shows in-frame clones only, minus some. The sample records 75,000 to 85,000 clones, around 90% being singletons. Turning to this clone: Its target is unknown.

The study drew the donors from its approximately 110-subject validation cohort, separate from the approximately 700-subject first cohort. General observations from the study: The study put some 150 TCR beta chains on its list as cytomegalovirus-associated. That first-cohort TCR clusters tended to co-occur in the 90 to 150 validation repertoires was found in a later analysis.

The sequence came from a man between 25 and 39 years old in good health and CMV-seronegative. Sequencing was performed on PBMCs.

The CDR3 sequence is CASTLPGGGMFGTEAFF. For the CDR3, the DNA is TGTGCCAGCACCCTCCCGGGGGGGGGAATGTTCGGCACTGAAGCTTTCTTT. V gene TRBV28 combines with J gene TRBJ1-1, with D tentatively TRBD1 (5 bases). Looked up from germline, CDR1 is MDHEN and CDR2 is SYDVKM. The CDR3 is made up of 17 amino acids. V lost 7 bases and J lost 4, with 25 bases in between. The full variable domain, rest sourced from reference TRBV28 and TRBJ1-1, is DVKVTQSSRYLVKRTGEKVFLECVQDMDHENMFWYRQDPGLGLRLIYFSYDVKMKEKGDIPEGYSVSREKKERFSLILESASTNQTSMYLCASTLPGGGMFGTEAFFGQGTRLTVV.